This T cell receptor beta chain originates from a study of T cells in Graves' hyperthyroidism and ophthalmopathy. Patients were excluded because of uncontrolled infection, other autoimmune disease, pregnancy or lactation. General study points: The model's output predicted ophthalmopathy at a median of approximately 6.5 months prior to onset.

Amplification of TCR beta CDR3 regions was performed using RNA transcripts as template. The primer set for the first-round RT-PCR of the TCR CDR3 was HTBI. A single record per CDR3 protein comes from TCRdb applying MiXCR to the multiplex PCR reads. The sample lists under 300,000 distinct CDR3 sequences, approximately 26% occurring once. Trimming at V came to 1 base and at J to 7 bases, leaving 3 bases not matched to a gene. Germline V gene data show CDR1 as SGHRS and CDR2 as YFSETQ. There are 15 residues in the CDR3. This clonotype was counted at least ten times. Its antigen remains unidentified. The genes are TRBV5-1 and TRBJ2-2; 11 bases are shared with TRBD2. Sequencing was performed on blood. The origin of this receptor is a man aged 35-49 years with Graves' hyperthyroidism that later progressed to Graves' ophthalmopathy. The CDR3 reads CASSLTSGSGGELFF. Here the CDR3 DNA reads TGCGCCAGCAGCTTGACTAGCGGGAGTGGCGGGGAGCTGTTTTTT.